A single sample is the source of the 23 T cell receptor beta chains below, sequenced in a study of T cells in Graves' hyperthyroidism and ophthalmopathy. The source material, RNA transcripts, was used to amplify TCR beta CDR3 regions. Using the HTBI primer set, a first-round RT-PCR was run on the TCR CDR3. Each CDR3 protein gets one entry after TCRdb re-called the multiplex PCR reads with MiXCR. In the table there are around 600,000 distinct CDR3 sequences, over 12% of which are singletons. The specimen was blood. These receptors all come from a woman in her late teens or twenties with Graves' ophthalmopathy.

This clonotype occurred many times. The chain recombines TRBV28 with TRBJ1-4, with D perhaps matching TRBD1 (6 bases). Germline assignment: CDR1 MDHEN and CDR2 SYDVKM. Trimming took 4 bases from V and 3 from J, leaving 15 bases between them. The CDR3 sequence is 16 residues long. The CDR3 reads CASSSQGTGSNEKLFF. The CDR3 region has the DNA TGTGCCAGCAGTTCTCAGGGAACAGGGTCTAATGAAAAACTGTTTTTT.

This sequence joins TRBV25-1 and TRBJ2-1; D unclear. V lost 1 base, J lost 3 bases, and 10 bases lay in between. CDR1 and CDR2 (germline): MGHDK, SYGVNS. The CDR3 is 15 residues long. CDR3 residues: CASSEWSRDYNEQFF. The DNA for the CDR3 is TGTGCCAGCAGTGAATGGTCGCGCGACTACAATGAGCAGTTCTTC.

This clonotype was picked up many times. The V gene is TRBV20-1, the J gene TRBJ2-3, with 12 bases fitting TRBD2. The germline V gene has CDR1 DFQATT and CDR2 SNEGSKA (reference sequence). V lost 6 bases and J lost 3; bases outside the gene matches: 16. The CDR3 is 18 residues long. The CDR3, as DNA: TGCAGTGCGAGGGGACACGGTACCGGGACTAGCGGGACAGATACGCAGTATTTT. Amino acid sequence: CSARGHGTGTSGTDTQYF.

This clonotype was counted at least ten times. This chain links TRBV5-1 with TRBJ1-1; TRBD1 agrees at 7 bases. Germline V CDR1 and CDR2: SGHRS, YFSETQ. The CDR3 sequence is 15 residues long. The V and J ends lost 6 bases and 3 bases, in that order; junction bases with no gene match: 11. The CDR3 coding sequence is TGCGCCAGCACCCGAGCCGACAGGGTTGACACTGAAGCTTTCTTT. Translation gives CASTRADRVDTEAFF.

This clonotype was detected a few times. The CDR3 here is CASSQVSGIGSGYTF. CDR3 coding DNA: TGCGCCAGCAGCCAAGTATCAGGGATCGGTAGTGGCTACACCTTC. The rearrangement joins TRBV4-1 to TRBJ1-2, with TRBD1 as a possible D gene (5 bases). Germline lookup yields CDR1 MGHRA and CDR2 YSYEKL. V was cut by 1 base and J by 7 bases, with 16 bases left in between. This CDR3 is 15 amino acids long.

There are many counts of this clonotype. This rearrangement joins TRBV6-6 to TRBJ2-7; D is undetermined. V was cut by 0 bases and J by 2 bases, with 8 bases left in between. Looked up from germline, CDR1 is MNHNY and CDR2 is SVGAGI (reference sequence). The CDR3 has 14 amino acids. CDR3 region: CASSYSVGAYEQYF. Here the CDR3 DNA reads TGTGCCAGCAGTTACTCGGTGGGCGCCTACGAGCAGTACTTC.

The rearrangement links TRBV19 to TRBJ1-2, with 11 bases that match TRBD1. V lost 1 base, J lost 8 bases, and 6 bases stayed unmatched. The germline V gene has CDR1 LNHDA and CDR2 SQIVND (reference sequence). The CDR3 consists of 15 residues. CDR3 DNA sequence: TGTGCCAGTAGTATAGGAGGACAGGGGGCTCGGGGCTACACCTTC. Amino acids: CASSIGGQGARGYTF. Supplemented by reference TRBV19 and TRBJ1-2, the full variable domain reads DGGITQSPKYLFRKEGQNVTLSCEQNLNHDAMYWYRQDPGQGLRLIYYSQIVNDFQKGDIAEGYSVSREKKESFPLTVTSAQKNPTAFYLCASSIGGQGARGYTFGSGTRLTVV.

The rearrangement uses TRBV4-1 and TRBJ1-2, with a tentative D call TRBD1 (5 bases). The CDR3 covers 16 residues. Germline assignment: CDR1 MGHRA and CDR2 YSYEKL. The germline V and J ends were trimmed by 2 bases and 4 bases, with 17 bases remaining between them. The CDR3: CASSQPRRGSGYGYTF. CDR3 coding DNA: TGCGCCAGCAGCCAACCGAGAAGGGGCAGTGGCTATGGCTACACCTTC.

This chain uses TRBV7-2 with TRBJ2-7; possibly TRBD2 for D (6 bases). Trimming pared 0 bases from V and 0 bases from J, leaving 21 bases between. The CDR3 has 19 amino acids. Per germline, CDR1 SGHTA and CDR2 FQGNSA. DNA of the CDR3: TGTGCCAGCAGCTTAGCGCTTCCGGGACTCCACTCGAGCTCCTACGAGCAGTACTTC. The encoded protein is CASSLALPGLHSSSYEQYF.

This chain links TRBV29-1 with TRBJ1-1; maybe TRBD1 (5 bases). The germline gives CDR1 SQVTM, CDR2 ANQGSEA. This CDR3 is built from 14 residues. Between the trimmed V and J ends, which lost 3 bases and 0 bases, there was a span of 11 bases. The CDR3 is CSVEGPGLNTEAFF. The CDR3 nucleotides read TGCAGCGTTGAGGGGCCGGGTCTGAACACTGAAGCTTTCTTT. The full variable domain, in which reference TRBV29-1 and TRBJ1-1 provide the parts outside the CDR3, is SAVISQKPSRDICQRGTSLTIQCQVDSQVTMMFWYRQQPGQSLTLIATANQGSEATYESGFVIDKFPISRPNLTFSTLTVSNMSPEDSSIYLCSVEGPGLNTEAFFGQGTRLTVV.

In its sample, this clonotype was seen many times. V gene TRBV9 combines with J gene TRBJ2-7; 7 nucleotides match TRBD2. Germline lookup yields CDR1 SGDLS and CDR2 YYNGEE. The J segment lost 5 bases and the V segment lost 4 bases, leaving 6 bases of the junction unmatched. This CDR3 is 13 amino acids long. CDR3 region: CASSPRGSNEQYF. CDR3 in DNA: TGTGCCAGCAGCCCCCGCGGGAGCAACGAGCAGTACTTC. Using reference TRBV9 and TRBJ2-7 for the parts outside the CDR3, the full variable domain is DSGVTQTPKHLITATGQRVTLRCSPRSGDLSVYWYQQSLDQGLQFLIQYYNGEERAKGNILERFSAQQFPDLHSELNLSSLELGDSALYFCASSPRGSNEQYFGPGTRLTVT.

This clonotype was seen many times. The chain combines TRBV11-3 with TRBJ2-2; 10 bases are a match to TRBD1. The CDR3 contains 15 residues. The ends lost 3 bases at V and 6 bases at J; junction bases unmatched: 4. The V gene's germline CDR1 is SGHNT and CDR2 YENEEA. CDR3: CASSFRTGGPGELFF. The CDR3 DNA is TGTGCCAGCAGCTTTCGGACAGGGGGACCCGGGGAGCTGTTTTTT. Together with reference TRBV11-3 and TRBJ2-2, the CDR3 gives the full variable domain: EAGVVQSPRYKIIEKKQPVAFWCNPISGHNTLYWYLQNLGQGPELLIRYENEEAVDDSQLPKDRFSAERLKGVDSTLKIQPAELGDSAVYLCASSFRTGGPGELFFGEGSRLTVL.

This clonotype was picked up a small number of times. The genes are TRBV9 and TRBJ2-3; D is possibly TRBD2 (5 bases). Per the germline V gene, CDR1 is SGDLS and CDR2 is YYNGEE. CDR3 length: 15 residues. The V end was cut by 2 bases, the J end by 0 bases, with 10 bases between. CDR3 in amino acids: CASSVYSASTDTQYF. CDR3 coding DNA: TGTGCCAGCAGCGTTTATAGCGCTAGCACAGATACGCAGTATTTT.

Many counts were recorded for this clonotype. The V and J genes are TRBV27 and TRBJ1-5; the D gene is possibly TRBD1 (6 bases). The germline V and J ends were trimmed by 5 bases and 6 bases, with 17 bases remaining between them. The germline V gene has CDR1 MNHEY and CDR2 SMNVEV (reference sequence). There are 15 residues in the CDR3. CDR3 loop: CASSGSGAYGQPQHF. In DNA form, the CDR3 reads TGTGCCAGCAGTGGATCGGGGGCATACGGTCAGCCCCAGCATTTT.

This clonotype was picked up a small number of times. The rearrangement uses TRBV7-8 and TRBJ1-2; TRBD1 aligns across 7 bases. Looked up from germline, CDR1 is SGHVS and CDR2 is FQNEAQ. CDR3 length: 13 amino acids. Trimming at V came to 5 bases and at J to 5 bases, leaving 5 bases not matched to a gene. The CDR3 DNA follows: TGTGCCAGCAGCGGGGACAGCAGTTATGGCTACACCTTC. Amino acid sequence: CASSGDSSYGYTF.

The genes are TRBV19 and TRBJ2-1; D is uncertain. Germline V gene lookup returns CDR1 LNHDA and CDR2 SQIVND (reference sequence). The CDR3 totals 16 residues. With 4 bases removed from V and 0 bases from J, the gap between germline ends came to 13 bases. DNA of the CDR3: TGTGCCAGTAGTAGCCCGGAAACGGGCTCCTACAATGAGCAGTTCTTC. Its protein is CASSSPETGSYNEQFF.

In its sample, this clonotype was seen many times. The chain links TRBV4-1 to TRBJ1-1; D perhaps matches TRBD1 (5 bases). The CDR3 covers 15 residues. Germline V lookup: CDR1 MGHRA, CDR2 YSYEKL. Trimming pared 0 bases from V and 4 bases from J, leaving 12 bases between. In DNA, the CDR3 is TGCGCCAGCAGCCAAGATATAAGGGGAGGCACTGAAGCTTTCTTT. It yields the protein CASSQDIRGGTEAFF.

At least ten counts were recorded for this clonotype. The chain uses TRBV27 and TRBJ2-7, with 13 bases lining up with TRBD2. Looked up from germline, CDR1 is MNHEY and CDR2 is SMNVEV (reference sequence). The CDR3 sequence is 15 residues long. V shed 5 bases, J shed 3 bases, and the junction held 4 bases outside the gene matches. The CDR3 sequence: CASSPTSGGNYEQYF. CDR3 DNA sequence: TGTGCCAGCAGTCCGACTAGCGGGGGGAACTACGAGCAGTACTTC.

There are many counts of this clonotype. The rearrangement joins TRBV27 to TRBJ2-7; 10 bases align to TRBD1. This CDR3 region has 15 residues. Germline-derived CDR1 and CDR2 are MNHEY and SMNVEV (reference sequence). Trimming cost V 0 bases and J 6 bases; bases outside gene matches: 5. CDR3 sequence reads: CASSLSGTGVIEQYF. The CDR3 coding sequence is TGTGCCAGCAGTTTATCCGGGACAGGGGTTATCGAGCAGTACTTC.

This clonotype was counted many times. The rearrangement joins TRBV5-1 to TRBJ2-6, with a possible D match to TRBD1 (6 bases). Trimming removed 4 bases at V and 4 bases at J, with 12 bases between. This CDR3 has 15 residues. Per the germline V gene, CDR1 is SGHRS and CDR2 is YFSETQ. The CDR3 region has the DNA TGCGCCAGCAGCGCCCAGGGGTACGGGGCCAACGTCCTGACTTTC. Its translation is CASSAQGYGANVLTF. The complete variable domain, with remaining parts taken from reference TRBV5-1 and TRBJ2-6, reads KAGVTQTPRYLIKTRGQQVTLSCSPISGHRSVSWYQQTPGQGLQFLFEYFSETQRNKGNFPGRFSGRQFSNSRSEMNVSTLELGDSALYLCASSAQGYGANVLTFGAGSRLTVL.

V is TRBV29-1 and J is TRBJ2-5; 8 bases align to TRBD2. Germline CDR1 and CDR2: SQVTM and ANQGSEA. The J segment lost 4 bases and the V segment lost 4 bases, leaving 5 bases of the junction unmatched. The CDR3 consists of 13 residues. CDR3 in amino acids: CSVASSGPETQYF. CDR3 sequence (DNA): TGCAGCGTTGCCTCTAGCGGGCCAGAGACCCAGTACTTC.

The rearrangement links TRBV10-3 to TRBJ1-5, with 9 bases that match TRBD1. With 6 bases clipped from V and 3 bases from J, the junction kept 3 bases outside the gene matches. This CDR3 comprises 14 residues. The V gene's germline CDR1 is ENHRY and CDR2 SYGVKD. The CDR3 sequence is CAISRDRDNQPQHF. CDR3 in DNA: TGTGCCATCAGCCGGGACAGGGACAATCAGCCCCAGCATTTT.

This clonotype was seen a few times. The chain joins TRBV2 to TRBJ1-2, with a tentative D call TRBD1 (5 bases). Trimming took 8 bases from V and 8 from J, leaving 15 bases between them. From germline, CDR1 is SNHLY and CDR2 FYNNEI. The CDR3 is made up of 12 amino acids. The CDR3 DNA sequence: TGTGCCAGCGGGAGGGGTGGGCGCGGCTACACCTTC. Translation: CASGRGGRGYTF.